The 24 T cell receptor beta chains presented below share a single source sample, sequenced in a study of radiotherapy plus CTLA-4 blockade in lung cancer. Clones were sequenced by immunoSEQ multiplex PCR, and TCRdb holds only the in-frame ones, with some missing. The table lists tens of thousands of clones, 65% to 80% of them singletons, with about 2.9% in the top ten. Specimen: peripheral blood, collected from a patient treated with radiotherapy plus ipilimumab. Source of these receptors: a human donor with non-small cell lung cancer who had a partial response to radiotherapy plus ipilimumab.

The chain joins TRBV7-9 to TRBJ2-5, with 7 bases aligning to TRBD2. CDR3 length equals 14 residues. Germline V gene data show CDR1 as SEHNR and CDR2 as FQNEAQ (reference sequence). The V segment lost 2 bases and the J segment 4 bases; nucleotides outside the gene matches: 4. The CDR3 bases are TGTGCCAGCAGCTTACCAGGGAGGGCAGAGACCCAGTACTTC. This sequence encodes CASSLPGRAETQYF. Drawing the rest from reference TRBV7-9 and TRBJ2-5, the complete variable domain is DTGVSQNPRHKITKRGQNVTFRCDPISEHNRLYWYRQTLGQGPEFLTYFQNEAQLEKSRLLSDRFSAERPKGSFSTLEIQRTEQGDSAMYLCASSLPGRAETQYFGPGTRLLVL.

The gene calls are TRBV5-1 and TRBJ1-1, with D maybe TRBD1 (5 bases). V gave up 2 bases and J gave up 6 bases, with 11 bases separating them. The CDR3 consists of 13 residues. Germline V lookup: CDR1 SGHRS, CDR2 YFSETQ. CDR3 bases: TGCGCCAGCAGCTTTCGGGGGGAGGCTGAAGCTTTCTTT. Its translation: CASSFRGEAEAFF.

V gene TRBV15 combines with J gene TRBJ1-1, with D tentatively TRBD1 (6 bases). Germline CDR1 is LNHNV and CDR2 is YYDKDF (reference sequence). Trimming left V 0 bases short and J 7 bases short, with 15 bases between. The CDR3 runs 15 residues. The CDR3 sequence is CATSRDVGGGNEAFF. DNA of the CDR3: TGTGCCACCAGCAGAGATGTTGGGGGCGGAAATGAAGCTTTCTTT. Filled out from reference TRBV15 and TRBJ1-1, the complete variable domain reads DAMVIQNPRYQVTQFGKPVTLSCSQTLNHNVMYWYQQKSSQAPKLLFHYYDKDFNNEADTPDNFQSRRPNTSFCFLDIRSPGLGDTAMYLCATSRDVGGGNEAFFGQGTRLTVV.

J is TRBJ1-6 and V is TRBV10-1; D is unresolved. Germline-derived CDR1 and CDR2 are WNHNN and SYGVQD (reference sequence). The CDR3 covers 15 residues. V was clipped by 7 bases and J by 0 bases, with 10 bases between them. Here the CDR3 reads CASIRSLSYNSPLHF. The CDR3 coding sequence is TGCGCCAGCATACGGTCCCTCTCCTATAATTCACCCCTCCACTTT.

This chain links TRBV5-1 with TRBJ1-6, with D possibly TRBD1 on 5 matching bases. CDR3 length: 14 residues. From germline, CDR1 is SGHRS and CDR2 YFSETQ. The V and J ends lost 5 bases and 7 bases respectively, with 13 bases between them. The CDR3 DNA reads TGCGCCAGCAGTACCGAAGGGGCAAATTCACCCCTCCACTTT. Amino acids: CASSTEGANSPLHF.

This sequence joins TRBV7-6 and TRBJ1-1; possibly TRBD1 for D (5 bases). The CDR3 has 14 residues. The V end lost 4 bases, the J end lost 4 bases, and 13 bases lay between the germline ends. Germline CDR1 is SGHVS and CDR2 is FNYEAQ. For the CDR3, the DNA is TGTGCCAGCAGCTCCACGTGGGGGGGCACTGAAGCTTTCTTT. As protein: CASSSTWGGTEAFF.

The sample holds one count of this clone. The chain is built from TRBV15 and TRBJ1-1, with TRBD1 matching 7 bases. Germline assignment: CDR1 LNHNV and CDR2 YYDKDF (reference sequence). Trimming removed 4 bases from V and 1 base from J; junction bases left unmatched: 3. This CDR3 spans 14 amino acids. The DNA of the CDR3 is TGTGCCACCAGCACGACAGGGTGGAACACTGAAGCTTTCTTT. Amino acids: CATSTTGWNTEAFF.

CDR3 nucleotide sequence: TGTGCCAGCAGTGAAGGGGACAGGGGTGGTCAGCCCCAGCATTTT. It codes for CASSEGDRGGQPQHF. The rearrangement links TRBV6-1 to TRBJ1-5, with TRBD1 matching 10 bases. J lost 6 bases, V lost 1 base, and 3 bases had no gene match. The CDR3 totals 15 residues. Per the germline V gene, CDR1 is MNHNS and CDR2 is SASEGT.

The table lists this clone with a count of one. V and J are TRBV6-6 and TRBJ2-1, with 8 nucleotides matching TRBD2. J lost 6 bases, V lost 0 bases, and 1 base had no gene match. The CDR3 runs to 14 residues. The germline V gene encodes CDR1 MNHNY and CDR2 SVGAGI (reference sequence). DNA of the CDR3: TGTGCCAGCAGTTACTCAGGACTAGCCAATGAGCAGTTCTTC. The encoded protein is CASSYSGLANEQFF.

This clone occurred a few times. This chain uses TRBV9 with TRBJ2-2, with 8 positions matching TRBD1. The CDR3 length is 19 residues. CDR1 is SGDLS and CDR2 is YYNGEE in the germline V gene. After removal of 0 bases from V and 1 base from J, the junction contained 11 bases not matched to a gene. In DNA, the CDR3 is TGTGCCAGCAGCGTAGCTACTAGAGGACAGGGTAGGAACACCGGGGAGCTGTTTTTT. This sequence encodes CASSVATRGQGRNTGELFF.

V gene TRBV7-6 combines with J gene TRBJ2-6, with TRBD2 as a possible D gene (5 bases). CDR1 is SGHVS, CDR2 FNYEAQ, per germline. The CDR3 runs 17 residues. V lost 4 bases to trimming and J lost 0 bases, with 13 bases between them. CDR3 protein: CASSSVGVSSGANVLTF. The CDR3 nucleotides are TGTGCCAGCAGCTCCGTCGGGGTTTCCTCTGGGGCCAACGTCCTGACTTTC.

V usage is TRBV28 and J usage is TRBJ2-7; D possibly corresponds to TRBD1 (6 bases). Germline CDR1 MDHEN, CDR2 SYDVKM. Trimming took off 6 bases at V and 2 bases at J, with 14 bases between the two ends. CDR3 size: 14 residues. The CDR3 reads CASRLDRFPYEQYF. DNA of the CDR3: TGTGCCAGCAGACTCGACAGGTTCCCCTACGAGCAGTACTTC.

The gene calls are TRBV19 and TRBJ2-1; 7 nucleotides match TRBD1. V lost 5 bases to trimming and J lost 6 bases; unmatched junction nucleotides: 7. The germline CDR1 and CDR2 sequences are LNHDA and SQIVND (reference sequence). The CDR3 extends over 14 amino acids. CDR3 in amino acids: CASSATGQSNEQFF. CDR3 in DNA: TGTGCCAGTAGTGCCACGGGACAGTCCAATGAGCAGTTCTTC.

The chain uses TRBV29-1 and TRBJ1-2; tentative D call: TRBD1 (5 bases). Germline CDR1 is SQVTM and CDR2 is ANQGSEA. Trimming took 4 bases from V and 2 from J, leaving 8 bases between them. This CDR3 has 12 amino acids. The CDR3 DNA is TGCAGCGTTGTGACAGCGAACTATGGCTACACCTTC. Encoded protein: CSVVTANYGYTF.

The chain recombines TRBV5-1 with TRBJ2-5; TRBD1 matches at 11 bases. Germline V lookup: CDR1 SGHRS, CDR2 YFSETQ. V shed 3 bases and J 3 bases; nucleotides not matched to a gene: 7. This CDR3 contains 16 residues. CDR3: CASSSGQGVMKETQYF. CDR3 DNA: TGCGCCAGCAGCTCGGGACAGGGGGTGATGAAAGAGACCCAGTACTTC.

This chain uses TRBV7-2 with TRBJ1-3, with 8 bases lining up with TRBD1. The CDR3 consists of 15 residues. CDR1 is SGHTA, CDR2 FQGNSA, per germline. V was pared by 5 bases and J by 2 bases, with 5 bases of the junction left unmatched. The CDR3 sequence is CASSTHRGTGNTIYF. The CDR3 DNA is TGTGCCAGCAGCACGCACAGGGGGACTGGAAACACCATATATTTT.

This clone was recorded a few times. The V call is TRBV29-1, the J call TRBJ1-5; D unclear. V lost 7 bases and J lost 6, with 7 bases in between. This CDR3 has 10 residues. Germline-derived CDR1 and CDR2 are SQVTM and ANQGSEA. The CDR3, as DNA: TGCAGCGGGAGAGGTCAGCCCCAGCATTTT. Translating gives CSGRGQPQHF.

This clone was recorded once. The chain combines TRBV7-9 with TRBJ1-1; 7 nucleotides agree with TRBD1. The CDR3 runs to 13 residues. The germline CDR1 and CDR2 sequences are SEHNR and FQNEAQ (reference sequence). V shed 6 bases and J 1 base; nucleotides not matched to a gene: 2. The CDR3: CASSRTGNTEAFF. The CDR3 DNA reads TGTGCCAGCAGTCGGACAGGGAACACTGAAGCTTTCTTT.

The chain recombines TRBV6-5 with TRBJ1-2; D is possibly TRBD1 (5 bases). Trimming pared 6 bases from V and 1 base from J, leaving 6 bases between. Germline CDR1 reads MNHEY; CDR2 reads SVGAGI. The CDR3 contains 12 residues. The CDR3 coding sequence is TGTGCCAGCAGGCAGGGTAACTATGGCTACACCTTC. Translated: CASRQGNYGYTF.

J is TRBJ1-6 and V is TRBV6-1; no clear D. Germline V gives CDR1 MNHNS, CDR2 SASEGT. This CDR3 has 14 residues. The V gene lost 3 bases and the J gene lost 9 bases, with 12 bases spanning the gap. Here the CDR3 reads CASSDSPGTSPLHF. The CDR3 region has the DNA TGTGCCAGCAGTGATTCCCCGGGAACTTCACCCCTCCACTTT.

The gene calls are TRBV6-5 and TRBJ1-2, with TRBD1 matching over 8 bases. The CDR3 sequence is 12 residues long. Germline lookup yields CDR1 MNHEY and CDR2 SVGAGI. The junction had 3 bases not matched to a gene; V was cut back by 6 bases and J by 6 bases. The CDR3 coding sequence is TGTGCCAGCAGCCGACAGGGGCATGGCTACACCTTC. It is translated as CASSRQGHGYTF.

The rearrangement uses TRBV29-1 and TRBJ2-7; a weak D match, TRBD2 (6 bases). Deletions cut 0 bases from V and 2 bases from J, with 11 bases between. The CDR3 is 14 residues long. CDR1 and CDR2 from the germline V gene are SQVTM and ANQGSEA. CDR3 loop: CSVEDRGEAYEQYF. In nucleotides, the CDR3 is TGCAGCGTTGAAGATAGAGGGGAGGCCTACGAGCAGTACTTC.

J is TRBJ2-2 and V is TRBV5-4; tentatively, D is TRBD2 (5 bases). The germline CDR1 and CDR2 sequences are SGHNT and YYREEE (reference sequence). V shed 2 bases and J shed 6 bases, with 14 bases lying between them. This CDR3 contains 15 residues. DNA of the CDR3: TGTGCCAGCAGCTTTGGTAGAAGCGGATCCGGGGAGCTGTTTTTT. Translating it yields CASSFGRSGSGELFF.

J is TRBJ1-2 and V is TRBV6-5; 9 bases line up with TRBD1. This CDR3 has 16 amino acids. V was clipped by 1 base and J by 0 bases; unmatched bases: 3. Germline V lookup: CDR1 MNHEY, CDR2 SVGAGI. CDR3 nucleotide sequence: TGTGCCAGCAGTTACTTTGGGACAGGGTCTAACTATGGCTACACCTTC. Its protein product is CASSYFGTGSNYGYTF.